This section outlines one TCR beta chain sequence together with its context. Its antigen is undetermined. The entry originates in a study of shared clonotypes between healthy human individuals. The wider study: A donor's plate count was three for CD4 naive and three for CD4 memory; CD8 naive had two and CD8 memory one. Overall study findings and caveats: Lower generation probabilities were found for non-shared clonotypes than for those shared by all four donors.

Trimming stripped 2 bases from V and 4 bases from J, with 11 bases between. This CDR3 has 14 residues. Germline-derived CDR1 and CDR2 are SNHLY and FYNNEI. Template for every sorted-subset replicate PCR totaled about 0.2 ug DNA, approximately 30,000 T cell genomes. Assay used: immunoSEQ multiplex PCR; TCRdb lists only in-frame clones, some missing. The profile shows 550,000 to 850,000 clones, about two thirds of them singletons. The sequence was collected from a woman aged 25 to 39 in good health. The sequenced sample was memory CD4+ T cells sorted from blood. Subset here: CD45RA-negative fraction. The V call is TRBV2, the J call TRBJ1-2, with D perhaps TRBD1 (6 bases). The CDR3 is CASSELGGVYGYTF. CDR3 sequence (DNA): TGTGCCAGCAGTGAATTGGGGGGCGTCTATGGCTACACCTTC.